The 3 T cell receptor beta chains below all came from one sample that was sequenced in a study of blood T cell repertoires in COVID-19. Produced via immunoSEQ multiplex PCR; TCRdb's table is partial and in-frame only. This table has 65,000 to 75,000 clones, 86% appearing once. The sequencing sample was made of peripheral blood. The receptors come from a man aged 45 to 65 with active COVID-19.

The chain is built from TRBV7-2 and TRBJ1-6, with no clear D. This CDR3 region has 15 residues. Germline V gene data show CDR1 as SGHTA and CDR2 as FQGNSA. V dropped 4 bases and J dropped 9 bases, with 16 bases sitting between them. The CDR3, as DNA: TGTGCCAGCAGCTCAGAGCCAGGTTTGGGTTCACCCCTCCACTTT. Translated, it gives CASSSEPGLGSPLHF.

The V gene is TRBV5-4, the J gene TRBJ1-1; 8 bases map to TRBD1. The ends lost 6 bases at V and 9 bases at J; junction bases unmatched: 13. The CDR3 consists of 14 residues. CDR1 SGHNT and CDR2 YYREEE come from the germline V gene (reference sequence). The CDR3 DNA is TGTGCCAGCACCAGGGACAGGACAAACATTCAAGCTTTCTTT. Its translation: CASTRDRTNIQAFF.

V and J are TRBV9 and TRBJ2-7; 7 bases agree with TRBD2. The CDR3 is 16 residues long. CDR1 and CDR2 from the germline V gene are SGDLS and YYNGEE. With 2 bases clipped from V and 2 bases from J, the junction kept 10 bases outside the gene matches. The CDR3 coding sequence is TGTGCCAGCAGCGTGGGGGTTGCGGGAGAGACCTACGAGCAGTACTTC. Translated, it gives CASSVGVAGETYEQYF.